This TCR beta chain appears in the sequencing data of a study of OX40 agonist ivuxolimab in advanced cancers. Study-level information: Three patients had partial responses: one hepatocellular carcinoma, two cutaneous melanoma.

Worth noting for this clone: Its antigen is not known.

Profiled with immunoSEQ multiplex PCR; TCRdb holds only in-frame clones, not every one. The sample lists 55,000 to 70,000 clones, approximately 83% occurring once. Germline V gene lookup returns CDR1 MNHEY and CDR2 SVGAGI. Between the trimmed V and J ends, which lost 4 bases and 7 bases, there was a span of 13 bases. The CDR3 runs 13 residues. Study-wide results and limits: No antigen was identified for the clonally expanded peripheral T cells. Among the lowest peripheral clonal expansion occurred in 0.1-3.0 mg/kg partial responders.

Specimen: CD4+ or CD8+ T cells sorted from blood, collected in a trial of the OX40 agonist ivuxolimab. The TCR comes from an adult with an advanced solid tumor such as melanoma, head and neck, liver or kidney cancer. V usage is TRBV6-5 and J usage is TRBJ1-2; a possible D gene is TRBD1 (5 bases). The CDR3 is CASSSPGLFGYTF. DNA for the CDR3: TGTGCCAGCAGTTCCCCGGGGCTCTTTGGCTACACCTTC.